This T cell receptor beta chain emerged from a study of T cells in Graves' hyperthyroidism and ophthalmopathy. Amplification of TCR beta CDR3 regions was performed using RNA transcripts as template. Carried out on the TCR CDR3, a first-round RT-PCR used the HTBI primer set. TCRdb reprocessed the multiplex PCR reads via MiXCR and lists one record per CDR3 protein. Seen here are hundreds of thousands of distinct CDR3 sequences, roughly an eighth observed once, and the top ten hold 30% to 35%. Fresh peripheral blood, around 9.3 ml, was the source of the PBMCs. General observations from the study: A model using 13 V-J features told ophthalmopathy apart from stable hyperthyroidism.

With regard to this clonotype: Antigen: not known.

J gave up 3 bases and V 5 bases, and 20 bases lay outside the gene matches. CDR1 SEHNR and CDR2 FQNEAQ come from the germline V gene (reference sequence). This CDR3 spans 19 amino acids. This receptor was obtained from a woman in her thirties or forties with Graves' ophthalmopathy. This chain connects TRBV7-9 to TRBJ2-5, with 8 bases matching TRBD2. Material: blood. CDR3 residues: CASSQTYWGAGEKKETQYF. CDR3 nucleotides: TGTGCCAGCAGCCAAACATACTGGGGAGCGGGAGAAAAGAAAGAGACCCAGTACTTC. Variable domain in full (rest from reference TRBV7-9 and TRBJ2-5): DTGVSQNPRHKITKRGQNVTFRCDPISEHNRLYWYRQTLGQGPEFLTYFQNEAQLEKSRLLSDRFSAERPKGSFSTLEIQRTEQGDSAMYLCASSQTYWGAGEKKETQYFGPGTRLLVL.